Listed below are T cell receptor beta chains from one sample, sequenced in a study of pediatric ulcerative colitis. Produced via immunoSEQ multiplex PCR; TCRdb's table is partial and in-frame only. The sample lists roughly 64,000 clones, about 86% occurring once. The sample taken for sequencing was blood. Source of these receptors: a boy under 18 with severe ulcerative colitis. The CDR3 runs from the conserved cysteine through the conserved F or W. The order of the fields is D gene, V gene, clone size, J gene, CDR3 DNA, CDR3 protein. D genes are given only for firm matches. Not all rows give a size; the values are once, few, many and, for expanded clones, a class.

TRBD2	TRBV28	NA	TRBJ2-1	TGTGCCAGCAGTCCCACGGGGGGGCCGGGTGAGCAGTTCTTC	CASSPTGGPGEQFF
NA	TRBV10-1	NA	TRBJ2-2	TGCGCCAGCAGCGGGGGGCTAGCGGAGTTCACCGGGGAGCTGTTTTTT	CASSGGLAEFTGELFF
NA	TRBV28	NA	TRBJ1-3	TGTGCCAGCAGTTTTCGGGGCTTTGAAAACACCATATATTTT	CASSFRGFENTIYF
NA	TRBV2	NA	TRBJ2-7	TGTGCCACCGGCGGGGGCAGAGGCTCCTACGAGCAGTACTTC	CATGGGRGSYEQYF
NA	TRBV19	NA	TRBJ1-1	TGTGCCAGTAGTATCATCGGGAAGGGTGAAGCTTTCTTT	CASSIIGKGEAFF
NA	TRBV9	NA	TRBJ2-1	TGTGCCAGCAGCAGTAGCGGAAACTCCTACAATGAGCAGTTCTTC	CASSSSGNSYNEQFF
TRBD1	TRBV4-3	NA	TRBJ1-5	TGCGCCAGCAGCCAGGCGACAGGGTCCAATCAGCCCCAGCATTTT	CASSQATGSNQPQHF
TRBD2	TRBV15	NA	TRBJ2-7	TGTGCCACCAGCAGAGCTCTATCTAGCGGGAGCTACGAGCAGTACTTC	CATSRALSSGSYEQYF
TRBD2	TRBV6-4	once	TRBJ2-3	TGTGCCAGCAGCGCCGGGGGAGGGAGAAATACCGATACGCAGTATTTT	CASSAGGGRNTDTQYF
TRBD1	TRBV19	NA	TRBJ2-1	TGTGCCAGTAGTATTACCGGGACAGGGAGGGATGAGCAGTTCTTC	CASSITGTGRDEQFF
NA	TRBV2	NA	TRBJ2-3	TGTGCCAGCCCCCTCCTACCCGGTCTTAGCACAGATACGCAGTATTTT	CASPLLPGLSTDTQYF
NA	TRBV10-2	few	TRBJ2-2	TGCGCCAGCAGTGAGTCGGGGTCCACCGGGGAGCTGTTTTTT	CASSESGSTGELFF
NA	TRBV29-1	once	TRBJ1-3	TGCAGCGTTGAAGCTTCCAGGTACTCTGGAAACACCATATATTTT	CSVEASRYSGNTIYF
NA	TRBV9	NA	TRBJ2-7	TGTGCCAGCAGCCCAGACGCGAGCTACGAGCAGTACTTC	CASSPDASYEQYF
NA	TRBV30	once	TRBJ1-4	TGTGCCTGGAGCCTCGGGATAGGGAGCTTAAATGAAAAACTGTTTTTT	CAWSLGIGSLNEKLFF
TRBD2	TRBV7-6	NA	TRBJ2-7	TGTGCCAGCAGCGAACTAGCGGGAGAGGGGTCCTACGAGCAGTACTTC	CASSELAGEGSYEQYF
NA	TRBV6-4	once	TRBJ1-6	TGTGCCAGCAGTGACAGGGATAATTCACCCCTCCACTTT	CASSDRDNSPLHF
NA	TRBV6-1	NA	TRBJ2-1	TGTGCCAGCATCGGACACAATGACAATGAGCAGTTCTTC	CASIGHNDNEQFF
TRBD1	TRBV6-4	medium-sized	TRBJ1-2	TGTGCCAGCAGGCGGGGACAGCCCGCTAACTATGGCTACACCTTC	CASRRGQPANYGYTF
NA	TRBV2	NA	TRBJ1-1	TGTGCCAGCAGTGAGCCGGCAGGGGAGTTGAACACTGAAGCTTTCTTT	CASSEPAGELNTEAFF
NA	TRBV7-2	NA	TRBJ1-4	TGTGCCAGCAGCTCCCAGGGAGCTAATGAAAAACTGTTTTTT	CASSSQGANEKLFF
NA	TRBV4-2	once	TRBJ2-2	TGTGCCAGCAGCCTTACATCGGACACCAGGACCGGGGAGCTGTTTTTT	CASSLTSDTRTGELFF
TRBD2	TRBV4-1	NA	TRBJ2-3	TGCGCCAGCAGCCAGGGGGCGGGGATGCAGGGACTAGCGGCCACAGATACGCAGTATTTT	CASSQGAGMQGLAATDTQYF
NA	TRBV6-1	NA	TRBJ2-1	TGTGCCAGCAGTGAAGCGCTTCGAGGCTGGGATGAGCAGTTCTTC	CASSEALRGWDEQFF
NA	TRBV18	once	TRBJ1-3	TGTGCCAGCTCGCCCGGCTTAGACACCATATATTTT	CASSPGLDTIYF
NA	TRBV6-6	NA	TRBJ2-3	TGTGCCAGCGGGAGCACAGATACGCAGTATTTT	CASGSTDTQYF
NA	TRBV7-2	NA	TRBJ2-7	TGTGCCAGCAGCTCCCGTGATAGCCCCTACGAGCAGTACTTC	CASSSRDSPYEQYF
NA	TRBV5-6	once	TRBJ1-1	TGTGCCAGCAGGGGACGGGACCTAGGGAACACTGAAGCTTTCTTT	CASRGRDLGNTEAFF
NA	TRBV9	NA	TRBJ1-2	TGTGCCAGCAGTGCCCTCGAAAACGGTAACTATGGCTACACCTTC	CASSALENGNYGYTF
NA	TRBV5-6	NA	TRBJ2-3	TGTGCCAGCAGCAGATACACGGGCGATACGCAGTATTTT	CASSRYTGDTQYF
TRBD1	TRBV9	NA	TRBJ2-2	TGTGCCAGCAGCTACGGGACAGCGAACACCGGGGAGCTGTTTTTT	CASSYGTANTGELFF
TRBD2	TRBV11-1	NA	TRBJ2-7	TGTGCCAGCAGCTCCTCTAGCGGCTACGAGCAGTACTTC	CASSSSSGYEQYF
TRBD2	TRBV14	NA	TRBJ2-7	TGTGCCAGCAGCCAGAGGGGGGGAGCTAGCGGGGCCTACGAGCAGTACTTC	CASSQRGGASGAYEQYF
NA	TRBV7-9	NA	TRBJ2-7	TGTGCCAGCAGTGCGTCCAAGACGGGAGCCTTTCACGAGCAGTACTTC	CASSASKTGAFHEQYF
TRBD2	TRBV6-1	NA	TRBJ2-7	TGTGCCAGCCGGGGGGACCCCATCTACGAGCAGTACTTC	CASRGDPIYEQYF
NA	TRBV11-2	NA	TRBJ2-7	TGTGCCAGCAGCTTAGACGGACACTTCTACGAGCAGTACTTC	CASSLDGHFYEQYF
NA	TRBV4-1	NA	TRBJ1-2	TGCGCCAGCAGCCAAGACGGGACATGGGCTTGGACCTTC	CASSQDGTWAWTF
NA	TRBV5-4	NA	TRBJ2-1	TGTGCCAGCAGCGCGTCCCCTGGGGTCGGGTACGATGAGCAGTTCTTC	CASSASPGVGYDEQFF
TRBD1	TRBV10-3	once	TRBJ1-1	TGTGCCATATCCTCTCCTCCGGGACAGGCGCCGCCTCTGAACACTGAAGCTTTCTTT	CAISSPPGQAPPLNTEAFF
NA	TRBV2	NA	TRBJ2-2	TGTGCCAGCATCGATACCGGGGAGCTGTTTTTT	CASIDTGELFF
TRBD2	TRBV5-4	NA	TRBJ2-1	TGTGCCAGCAGTCCACTAGCGGGAGGGTCCTACAATGAGCAGTTCTTC	CASSPLAGGSYNEQFF
TRBD2	TRBV29-1	once	TRBJ2-3	TGCAGCGTTCAGACTAGCGGAGATACGCAGTATTTT	CSVQTSGDTQYF
TRBD2	TRBV10-1	NA	TRBJ2-5	TGCGCCAGCAGTGAGTCTCTAGCGGGAGGACAAGAGACCCAGTACTTC	CASSESLAGGQETQYF
NA	TRBV2	NA	TRBJ1-5	TGTGCCAGCAGTGATGGGGCTCCCAATCAGCCCCAGCATTTT	CASSDGAPNQPQHF
NA	TRBV5-1	NA	TRBJ2-1	TGCGCCAGCAGCGTCCTCCAGGGCTATGAGCAGTTCTTC	CASSVLQGYEQFF
NA	TRBV29-1	NA	TRBJ2-7	TGCAGCGTTGAGTCGGGGTTGGACAACGAGCAGTACTTC	CSVESGLDNEQYF
NA	TRBV10-2	NA	TRBJ2-7	TGCGCCAGCAGCAACAGCTACGAGCAGTACTTC	CASSNSYEQYF
NA	TRBV14	once	TRBJ2-5	TGTGCCAGCAGCCGGCAGGGAGAGACCCAGTACTTC	CASSRQGETQYF
TRBD1	TRBV12-5	NA	TRBJ2-7	TGTGCTAGTGGTTTGGCCGTTAAACCGGGACAGGGGGCTTACGAGCAGTACTTC	CASGLAVKPGQGAYEQYF
NA	TRBV29-1	few	TRBJ2-1	TGCAGCGTTGGGTACGCGGGACTCTACAATGAGCAGTTCTTC	CSVGYAGLYNEQFF
NA	TRBV14	NA	TRBJ2-7	TGTGCCAGCAGCCACGGCAGTGGTCCCTACGAGCAGTACTTC	CASSHGSGPYEQYF
NA	TRBV9	NA	TRBJ1-1	TGTGCCAGCAGCGTAGCCCCCAGCGACACTGAAGCTTTCTTT	CASSVAPSDTEAFF
TRBD1	TRBV7-2	once	TRBJ1-5	TGTGCCAGCAGTTTCGGACAGGGGGCTAATCAGCCCCAGCATTTT	CASSFGQGANQPQHF
NA	TRBV4-1	NA	TRBJ2-1	TGCGCCAGCAGCCAAGACGCGAGCTCCTACAATGAGCAGTTCTTC	CASSQDASSYNEQFF
NA	TRBV27	NA	TRBJ2-7	TGTGCCAGCAGTTTAACCGCCACCTACGAGCAGTACTTC	CASSLTATYEQYF
NA	TRBV4-1	NA	TRBJ2-7	TGCGCCAGCAGCCAAGGACCCAGCTACGAGCAGTACTTC	CASSQGPSYEQYF
NA	TRBV7-9	NA	TRBJ2-1	TGTGCCAGCAGCTTAGAGAGACTGGGGACCTACAATGAGCAGTTCTTC	CASSLERLGTYNEQFF
NA	TRBV4-1	NA	TRBJ2-1	TGCGCCAGCAGCCAAGTCGACCTATTCTCCTACAATGAGCAGTTCTTC	CASSQVDLFSYNEQFF
TRBD1	TRBV9	NA	TRBJ1-5	TGTGCCAGCAGCGGGGGGACAGGGGTCAATCAGCCCCAGCATTTT	CASSGGTGVNQPQHF
NA	TRBV6-5	NA	TRBJ1-1	TGTGCCAGCAGTTACTCGTCCTACAACCAAAACACTGAAGCTTTCTTT	CASSYSSYNQNTEAFF